The 27 T cell receptor beta chains reported below all come from one sample, sequenced in a study of T cells in Graves' hyperthyroidism and ophthalmopathy. There were TCR beta CDR3 regions amplified from RNA transcripts. First-round RT-PCR targeting the TCR CDR3 was performed with the HTBI primer set. TCRdb passed the multiplex PCR reads through MiXCR, listing each CDR3 protein once. The sample includes approximately 400,000 distinct CDR3 sequences, roughly 18% seen only once; the top ten take 40% to 45%. Specimen: blood. All receptors derive from a man aged 18 to 30 with Graves' ophthalmopathy.

The table lists this clonotype with many counts. This chain uses TRBV11-3 with TRBJ2-2; no firm D call. The V gene lost 5 bases and the J gene lost 8 bases, with 9 bases spanning the gap. This CDR3 region has 12 residues. Germline CDR1 and CDR2: SGHNT and YENEEA. DNA for the CDR3: TGTGCCAGCAGCCCCGCGGTTGGGGAGCTGTTTTTT. It translates to CASSPAVGELFF.

This clonotype was seen a few times. The chain joins TRBV4-1 to TRBJ2-1, with 9 bases identical to TRBD2. Germline assignment: CDR1 MGHRA and CDR2 YSYEKL. The V and J ends lost 3 bases and 11 bases, in that order; junction bases with no gene match: 2. CDR3 size: 12 residues. The CDR3 loop is CASSQGLAQQFF. CDR3 DNA: TGCGCCAGCAGCCAGGGACTAGCCCAGCAGTTCTTC.

Ten or more counts support this clonotype. This chain uses TRBV3-1 with TRBJ1-1; D is undetermined. Trimming took 4 bases from V and 2 from J, leaving 11 bases between them. Germline values: CDR1 LGHDT, CDR2 YNNKEL (reference sequence). The CDR3 is 14 residues long. This CDR3 reads CASSPPSDNTEAFF. The CDR3, as DNA: TGTGCCAGCAGCCCACCTTCAGACAACACTGAAGCTTTCTTT.

In this sample, this clonotype turned up many times. CDR3 loop: CASSGALAGGYTYNEQFF. The CDR3 DNA is TGCGCCAGCAGCGGAGCACTAGCGGGGGGCTACACCTACAATGAGCAGTTCTTC. The rearrangement joins TRBV5-1 to TRBJ2-1; 12 nucleotides agree with TRBD2. V shed 4 bases and J 2 bases; nucleotides not matched to a gene: 10. This CDR3 is 18 amino acids long. Germline V CDR1 and CDR2: SGHRS, YFSETQ.

This clonotype was counted between two and nine times. This chain links TRBV7-2 with TRBJ2-3; D remains unclear. This CDR3 is 15 amino acids long. Trimming took off 1 base at V and 1 base at J, with 9 bases between the two ends. The germline V gene encodes CDR1 SGHTA and CDR2 FQGNSA. The CDR3 here is CASSLGPFGTDTQYF. The CDR3 DNA reads as TGTGCCAGCAGCTTAGGTCCGTTTGGCACAGATACGCAGTATTTT.

Concerning this clonotype: The missing conserved phenylalanine or tryptophan at the end of this CDR3 makes a read error likely. V gene TRBV3-1 combines with J gene TRBJ1-6; no reliable D call. The CDR3 spans 12 residues. Trimming shortened V by 4 bases and J by 9 bases, and 7 bases separated the two germline ends. Germline-derived CDR1 and CDR2 are LGHDT and YNNKEL (reference sequence). CDR3 sequence reads: CASSRTSSPLHL. CDR3 DNA sequence: TGTGCCAGCAGCCGGACTAGTTCACCCCTCCACCTT.

This clonotype occurred a few times. V and J are TRBV7-9 and TRBJ1-6; no reliable D call. Trimming removed 5 bases from V and 5 bases from J, with 4 bases in between. The CDR3 has 12 residues. In germline, CDR1 is SEHNR, CDR2 FQNEAQ (reference sequence). Here the CDR3 reads CASSRDNSPLHF. CDR3 bases: TGTGCCAGCAGCCGGGATAATTCACCCCTCCACTTT.

This clonotype was detected many times. The rearrangement uses TRBV18 and TRBJ2-3, with D tentatively TRBD1 (5 bases). Trimming removed 1 base at V and 1 base at J, with 9 bases between. CDR1 is KGHSH, CDR2 LQKENI, per germline. The CDR3 has 15 residues. The CDR3 here is CASSPQGLGTDTQYF. The CDR3 DNA reads as TGTGCCAGCTCACCACAGGGGCTCGGCACAGATACGCAGTATTTT.

The chain employs TRBV2 and TRBJ1-1, with TRBD1 identical over 12 bases. CDR1 SNHLY and CDR2 FYNNEI come from the germline V gene. The CDR3 spans 15 residues. V trimming: 4 bases; J trimming: 7 bases; junction bases outside the gene matches: 7. For the CDR3, the DNA is TGTGCCAGCAGTGTGGTCGGGGACAGGGGGCTTGAAGCTTTCTTT. Residues: CASSVVGDRGLEAFF.

The V and J genes are TRBV29-1 and TRBJ1-2; 8 bases align to TRBD1. CDR1 is SQVTM and CDR2 is ANQGSEA in the germline V gene. The J segment lost 7 bases and the V segment lost 0 bases, leaving 10 bases of the junction unmatched. The CDR3 length is 15 residues. The DNA of the CDR3 is TGCAGCGTTGAAGATCTAAGGACAGGGCTGGGTGGCTACACCTTC. This codes for CSVEDLRTGLGGYTF.

The chain carries TRBV7-3 and TRBJ2-7; 16 bases map to TRBD2. V lost 5 bases and J lost 6; bases outside the gene matches: 7. Germline CDR1 is SGHTA and CDR2 is FQGTGA. The CDR3 has 16 residues. CDR3 in DNA: TGTGCCAGCAGCGAAACCGGGACTAGCGGGGGGGGCGAGCAGTACTTC. Encoded protein: CASSETGTSGGGEQYF.

The V gene is TRBV25-1, the J gene TRBJ1-2; 12 bases are shared with TRBD1. CDR1 is MGHDK and CDR2 is SYGVNS in the germline V gene. This CDR3 is 15 amino acids long. Trimming took 8 bases from V and 3 from J; bases not matched to a gene: 7. In nucleotides, the CDR3 is TGTGCCAGCCTCGGGACAGGGGGCTACCACTATGGCTACACCTTC. It encodes CASLGTGGYHYGYTF.

The chain uses TRBV15 and TRBJ2-3; 11 bases align to TRBD2. The CDR3 is 19 residues long. Germline V gives CDR1 LNHNV, CDR2 YYDKDF (reference sequence). V was clipped by 5 bases and J by 0 bases; unmatched bases: 13. The CDR3: CATSETSGDSSASTDTQYF. The CDR3 bases are TGTGCCACCAGCGAGACTAGCGGGGATAGTTCCGCTAGCACAGATACGCAGTATTTT.

This chain links TRBV7-9 with TRBJ2-2; 7 positions match TRBD2. There are 15 residues in the CDR3. J was trimmed by 4 bases and V by 5 bases; bases with no gene match: 7. Germline V CDR1 and CDR2: SEHNR, FQNEAQ (reference sequence). The CDR3 coding sequence is TGTGCCAGCAGCACAGCGGGGTCGCGCACCGGGGAGCTGTTTTTT. Protein product: CASSTAGSRTGELFF.

J is TRBJ1-1 and V is TRBV7-8; D may be TRBD1 (6 bases). There are 15 residues in the CDR3. Per germline, CDR1 SGHVS and CDR2 FQNEAQ. The V gene lost 1 base and the J gene lost 0 bases, with 9 bases spanning the gap. The CDR3 reads CASSLGGALNTEAFF. For the CDR3, the DNA is TGTGCCAGCAGCTTAGGGGGGGCGCTGAACACTGAAGCTTTCTTT.

The V and J genes are TRBV6-6 and TRBJ2-7; D is unresolved. The germline V gene has CDR1 MNHNY and CDR2 SVGAGI (reference sequence). The germline V and J ends were trimmed by 0 bases and 5 bases, with 14 bases remaining between them. The CDR3 length is 15 residues. CDR3 DNA sequence: TGTGCCAGCAGTTACTCGGGTGGGCTGCTTGACGAGCAGTACTTC. The encoded protein is CASSYSGGLLDEQYF.

This clonotype was detected ten times or more. The V call is TRBV12-3 or TRBV12-4, the J call TRBJ1-1, with TRBD1 as a possible D gene (5 bases). V lost 3 bases and J lost 5, with 7 bases in between. This CDR3 region has 12 residues. This chain's CDR3 is CASSLGVTEAFF. The CDR3 nucleotides read TGTGCCAGCAGTTTGGGGGTAACTGAAGCTTTCTTT.

The chain combines TRBV5-6 with TRBJ2-5, with 11 bases identical to TRBD2. V trimming: 10 bases; J trimming: 0 bases; junction bases outside the gene matches: 8. The CDR3 sequence is 15 residues long. In germline, CDR1 is SGHDT, CDR2 YYEEEE. The CDR3 DNA is TGTGCCTCCGGCCTAGCGGGGGGCCACCAAGAGACCCAGTACTTC. Translating gives CASGLAGGHQETQYF.

This clonotype was seen many times. CDR3 residues: CASSQALRGLDGYTF. For the CDR3, the DNA is TGCGCCAGCAGCCAAGCCCTAAGGGGGCTAGATGGCTACACCTTC. The chain combines TRBV4-1 with TRBJ1-2, with 7 bases that match TRBD1. The junction had 8 bases not matched to a gene; V was cut back by 1 base and J by 6 bases. The CDR3 sequence is 15 residues long. Germline loops: CDR1 MGHRA, CDR2 YSYEKL.

This clonotype was seen repeatedly, ten times or more. DNA for the CDR3: TGTGCCAGCAGCCAAGGCTGGGCAGGTTCTGGCAATCAGCCCCAGCATTTT. Encoded protein: CASSQGWAGSGNQPQHF. This rearrangement joins TRBV4-2 to TRBJ1-5, with D unclear. CDR3 length: 17 amino acids. Germline CDR1 is LGHNA and CDR2 is YNFKEQ. Trimming shortened V by 1 base and J by 2 bases, and 15 bases separated the two germline ends.

This clonotype was seen only a few times. V and J are TRBV24-1 and TRBJ2-5; 10 nucleotides align to TRBD1. Germline-derived CDR1 and CDR2 are KGHDR and SFDVKD. V lost 2 bases and J lost 5; bases outside the gene matches: 4. There are 15 residues in the CDR3. The CDR3 loop reads CATSDSGTGVETQYF. For the CDR3, the DNA is TGTGCCACCAGTGATTCCGGGACAGGGGTGGAGACCCAGTACTTC.

This clonotype was counted a few times. The chain recombines TRBV15 with TRBJ2-1; no clear D gene. The germline V gene encodes CDR1 LNHNV and CDR2 YYDKDF (reference sequence). The germline V and J ends were trimmed by 0 bases and 9 bases, with 6 bases remaining between them. This CDR3 is built from 12 residues. Written as DNA, the CDR3 is TGTGCCACCAGCAGAGATCGAGGTGAGCAGTTCTTC. It is translated as CATSRDRGEQFF.

V gene TRBV6-1 combines with J gene TRBJ2-3; 12 bases line up with TRBD2. Germline trimming cut 6 bases from V and 6 bases from J; bases unmatched to any gene: 4. The CDR3 runs to 14 residues. The germline V gene encodes CDR1 MNHNS and CDR2 SASEGT. As DNA, the CDR3 is TGTGCCAGCAGCAGACTAGCGGGGGCCGATACGCAGTATTTT. Its translation is CASSRLAGADTQYF.

V gene TRBV7-9 combines with J gene TRBJ2-7, with TRBD1 matching 7 bases. The CDR3 length is 16 residues. V dropped 1 base and J dropped 0; count of bases not matched to a gene: 6. Germline V CDR1 and CDR2: SEHNR, FQNEAQ (reference sequence). CDR3 protein: CASSLGGGESSYEQYF. CDR3 sequence (DNA): TGTGCCAGCAGCTTAGGAGGGGGCGAAAGCTCCTACGAGCAGTACTTC.

This clonotype was recorded a few times. This chain links TRBV5-6 with TRBJ1-4; D gene uncertain. Trimming took 1 base from V and 8 from J, leaving 9 bases between them. The CDR3 length is 13 residues. CDR1 and CDR2 (germline): SGHDT, YYEEEE. Here the CDR3 DNA reads TGTGCCAGCAGCTTGCCAACTAGGGAAAAACTGTTTTTT. As protein: CASSLPTREKLFF.

This clonotype was recorded at least ten times. V gene TRBV6-1 combines with J gene TRBJ2-1, with 7 bases fitting TRBD1. The CDR3 loop spans 15 amino acids. Germline loops: CDR1 MNHNS, CDR2 SASEGT. V lost 5 bases and J lost 0; bases outside the gene matches: 4. DNA of the CDR3: TGTGCCAGCAGTAATAACAGGGGCTCCTACAATGAGCAGTTCTTC. It codes for CASSNNRGSYNEQFF.

This clonotype was counted ten times or more. V gene TRBV2 combines with J gene TRBJ1-5; no definite D call. CDR1 and CDR2 from the germline V gene are SNHLY and FYNNEI. This CDR3 has 15 residues. V dropped 3 bases and J dropped 0 bases, with 9 bases sitting between them. The CDR3 here is CASSEASYSNQPQHF. CDR3 sequence (DNA): TGTGCCAGCAGTGAGGCATCATATAGCAATCAGCCCCAGCATTTT.